This T cell receptor (beta chain) was recovered during a study of blood T cell repertoires in COVID-19. In the study overall: Spain, Italy and the United States supplied samples that represented acute and convalescent COVID-19.

Authors' processing steps: It was from reference gene primer amplification that nucleated cell counts were estimated. Profiling relied on immunoSEQ multiplex PCR, and the TCRdb table lists in-frame clones only, not all of them. V and J calls and clone size come straight from that table; D and trimming were deduced from the DNA. The repertoire holds approximately 240,000 clones, approximately 81% seen once, with less than 20% in the top ten. Germline-derived CDR1 and CDR2 are SGHVS and FQNEAQ. The length of the CDR3 is 15 residues. Trimming cost V 6 bases and J 9 bases, with 21 bases left between them.

This receptor was obtained from a woman of 80 years or more with active or convalescent COVID-19. The sample was peripheral blood. The V and J genes are TRBV7-8 and TRBJ2-1, with a tentative D call TRBD2 (5 bases). CDR3 DNA: TGTGCCAGCAGATCTTCGGGCCACGGGGATGGTGAGCAGTTCTTC. Translating gives CASRSSGHGDGEQFF.